This T cell receptor (beta chain) was documented in a study of blood T cell repertoires in COVID-19 (dated by TCRdb to about 2020). Turning to the overall study: Samples covering the acute and convalescent phases of COVID-19 were provided by collaborators in the United States, Italy and Spain. The prospective study material was composed of cDNA or gDNA derived from T cells, B-cell-depleted T cells, or PBMCs. Deeply sampled blood TCRbeta repertoires from subjects exposed to, actively infected with, or recovered from COVID-19 were included in the dataset. The samples were drawn from the first 160 participants of the ongoing ImmuneRACE study and from 950 to 1,500 subjects provided by 6 global collaborators. The repertoires were made available in a free public database intended to serve as a resource for research on the immune response to SARS-CoV-2. Where available, HLA class I and class II types were taken from metadata supplied by the sample provider and were not determined by assay-based typing. A de-identified subject ID, COVID-19 status, age in years and sex were almost always included in the sample metadata. Paper-wide results and their limitations: The quantity of clinical and demographic metadata differed by source and by participant and was supplied without curation.

The CDR3 goes from the cysteine to the phenylalanine over 12 residues. CDR3 DNA only is kept here, 36 bases in frame from base 1. V gives up 4 bases and J gives up 7 bases, and the segment between their germline ends measures 11 bases. CDR1 SGHRS and CDR2 YFSETQ were looked up in the germline V gene. Turning to this clone: There is no known antigen for this receptor. Base-call qualities are not available, and no considerably larger clone is one nucleotide away.

The collaborating institutions used their own protocols to collect whole blood in K2EDTA tubes. Collaborator samples were shipped for TCRbeta analysis as frozen whole blood, isolated PBMCs, or DNA extracted from either sample type. TCRbeta CDR3 regions were amplified from genomic DNA using the immunoSEQ Assay, a bias-controlled multiplex PCR. The authors' pipeline ran thus. Within the assay, amplification of reference gene primers was used to estimate how many nucleated cells each sample contained. To quantify the absolute abundance of each unique TCRbeta CDR3 rearrangement, sequence reads were collapsed and filtered. For each sample, productive Simpson clonality was calculated by taking the square root of Simpson's diversity index across productive rearrangements. Held by TCRdb, this immuneACCESS table contains in-frame sequences only and omits some clones. Under half of the omission traces to an unresolved V gene where checked; the cause of the rest is unknown. From that table come the V and J calls and clone size; the DNA was used to work out D and trimming. The sample has 150,000 to 190,000 clones on record, roughly 72% of them singletons. The ten largest clones capture roughly 3.7% of the sample.

The receptor's source is a woman aged 80 or over with acute or convalescent COVID-19. What was sequenced was peripheral blood. The chain is made from TRBV5-1 and TRBJ2-5; no confident D gene assignment can be made. The DNA reads as follows: TGCGCCAGCAGCCCTGCCGGTGGGACCCAGTACTTC. This translates into CASSPAGGTQYF. Joined to the reference TRBV5-1 and TRBJ2-5 proteins, this CDR3 gives the full variable domain: KAGVTQTPRYLIKTRGQQVTLSCSPISGHRSVSWYQQTPGQGLQFLFEYFSETQRNKGNFPGRFSGRQFSNSRSEMNVSTLELGDSALYLCASSPAGGTQYFGPGTRLLVL.